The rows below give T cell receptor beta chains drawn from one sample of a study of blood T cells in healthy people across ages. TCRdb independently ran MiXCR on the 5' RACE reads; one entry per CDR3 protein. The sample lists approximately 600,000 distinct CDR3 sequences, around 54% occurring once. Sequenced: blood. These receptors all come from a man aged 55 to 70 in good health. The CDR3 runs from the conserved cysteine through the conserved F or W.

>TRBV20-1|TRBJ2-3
CSARRWGASTDTQYF
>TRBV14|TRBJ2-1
CASSILSGEQFF
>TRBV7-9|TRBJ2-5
CACVKAGVETQYF
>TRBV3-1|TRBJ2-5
CASSQVPGPQETQYF
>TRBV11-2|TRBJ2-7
CASSLQPTGLYEQYF
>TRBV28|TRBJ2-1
CASRLDGNEQFF
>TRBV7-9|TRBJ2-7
CASSSQGGEQYF
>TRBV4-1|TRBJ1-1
CASSQAGMGNTEAFF
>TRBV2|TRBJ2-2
CASTPGAVTTGELFF
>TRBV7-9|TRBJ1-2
CTSSPGAIDYGYTF